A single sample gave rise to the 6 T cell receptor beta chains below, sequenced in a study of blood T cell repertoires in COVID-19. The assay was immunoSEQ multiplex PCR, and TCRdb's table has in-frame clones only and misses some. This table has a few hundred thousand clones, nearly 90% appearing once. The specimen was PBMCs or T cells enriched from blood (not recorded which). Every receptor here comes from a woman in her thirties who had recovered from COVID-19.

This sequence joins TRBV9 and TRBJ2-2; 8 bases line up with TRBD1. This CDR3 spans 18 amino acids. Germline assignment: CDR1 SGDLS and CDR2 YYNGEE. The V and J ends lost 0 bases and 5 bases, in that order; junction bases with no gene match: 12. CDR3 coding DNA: TGTGCCAGCAGCGTAGCTCAAGGACAGGGCGCGGGAACCGGGGAGCTGTTTTTT. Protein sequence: CASSVAQGQGAGTGELFF.

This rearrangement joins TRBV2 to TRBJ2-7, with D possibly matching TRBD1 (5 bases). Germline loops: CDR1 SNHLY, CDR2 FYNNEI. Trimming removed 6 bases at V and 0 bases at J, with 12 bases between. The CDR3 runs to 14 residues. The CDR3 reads CASSQGRGSYEQYF. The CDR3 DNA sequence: TGTGCCAGCAGCCAAGGAAGGGGCTCCTACGAGCAGTACTTC.

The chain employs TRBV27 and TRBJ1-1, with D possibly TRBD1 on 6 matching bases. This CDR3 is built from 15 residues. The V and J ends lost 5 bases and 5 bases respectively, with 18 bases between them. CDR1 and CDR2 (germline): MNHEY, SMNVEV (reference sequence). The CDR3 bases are TGTGCCAGCAGTCGCGACAGACTCCAGGGGACTGAAGCTTTCTTT. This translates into CASSRDRLQGTEAFF.

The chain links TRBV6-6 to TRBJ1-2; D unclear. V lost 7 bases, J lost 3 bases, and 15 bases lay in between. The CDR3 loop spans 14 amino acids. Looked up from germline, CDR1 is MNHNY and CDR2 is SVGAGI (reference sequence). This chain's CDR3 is CASTRSSPDYGYTF. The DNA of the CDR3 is TGTGCCAGCACCCGAAGCTCCCCGGACTATGGCTACACCTTC.

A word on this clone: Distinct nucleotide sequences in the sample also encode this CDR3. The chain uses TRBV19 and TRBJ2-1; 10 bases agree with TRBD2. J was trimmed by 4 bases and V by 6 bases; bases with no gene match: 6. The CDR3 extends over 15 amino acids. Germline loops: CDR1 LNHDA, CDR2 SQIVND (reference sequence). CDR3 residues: CASSLASGGYNEQFF. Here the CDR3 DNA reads TGTGCCAGTAGCTTGGCTAGCGGGGGTTACAATGAGCAGTTCTTC.

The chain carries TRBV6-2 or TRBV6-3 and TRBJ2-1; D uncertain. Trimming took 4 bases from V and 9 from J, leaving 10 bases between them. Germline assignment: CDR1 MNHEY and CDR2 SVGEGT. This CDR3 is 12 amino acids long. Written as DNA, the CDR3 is TGTGCCAGCAGTTCCGAGGTGGGTGAGCAGTTCTTC. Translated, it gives CASSSEVGEQFF.